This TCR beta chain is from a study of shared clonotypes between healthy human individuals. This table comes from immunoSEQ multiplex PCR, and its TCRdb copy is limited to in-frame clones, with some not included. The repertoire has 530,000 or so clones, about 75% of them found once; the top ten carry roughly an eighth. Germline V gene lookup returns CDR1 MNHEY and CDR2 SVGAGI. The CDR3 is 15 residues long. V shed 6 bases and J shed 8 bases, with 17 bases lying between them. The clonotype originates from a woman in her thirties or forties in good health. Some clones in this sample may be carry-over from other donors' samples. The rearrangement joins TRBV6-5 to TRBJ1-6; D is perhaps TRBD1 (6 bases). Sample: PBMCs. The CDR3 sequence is CASSQATGSYSPLHF. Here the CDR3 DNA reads TGTGCCAGCAGCCAAGCTACAGGGAGTTATTCACCCCTCCACTTT.